The 24 T cell receptor beta chains reported below all come from one sample, sequenced in a study of T-cell memory formation after mild COVID-19. TCRdb analysed the 5' RACE reads with MiXCR anew, one entry per CDR3 protein. The repertoire holds under 650,000 distinct CDR3 sequences, with roughly 17% as singletons. The source material was PBMCs or a T cell subset sorted from them (not recorded which). These receptors were taken from an adult woman who had mild COVID-19 (a few samples of this study predate the infection). Cell type and time point are not known.

This sequence joins TRBV20-1 and TRBJ2-2, with D perhaps being TRBD1 or TRBD2 (5 bases each). In germline, CDR1 is DFQATT, CDR2 SNEGSKA (reference sequence). The germline V and J ends were trimmed by 2 bases and 7 bases, with 11 bases remaining between them. This CDR3 comprises 13 residues. CDR3 in amino acids: CSARRGAGGELFF. CDR3 bases: TGCAGTGCTAGAAGAGGGGCCGGCGGGGAGCTGTTTTTT.

The rearrangement uses TRBV19 and TRBJ2-3; D is perhaps TRBD2 (6 bases). Deletions cut 4 bases from V and 6 bases from J, with 20 bases between. CDR3 length: 16 amino acids. The germline gives CDR1 LNHDA, CDR2 SQIVND (reference sequence). CDR3 in amino acids: CASSKRDSKGGDTQYF. In nucleotides, the CDR3 is TGTGCCAGTAGTAAACGGGACTCCAAGGGCGGCGATACGCAGTATTTT.

This chain joins TRBV24-1 and TRBJ2-1, with D hard to call. Germline CDR1 and CDR2: KGHDR and SFDVKD. The length of the CDR3 is 15 residues. V lost 3 bases and J 7 bases, leaving 15 bases between the germline ends. CDR3 residues: CATSDRVSVENEQFF. Written as DNA, the CDR3 is TGTGCCACCAGTGATCGGGTCTCAGTTGAAAATGAGCAGTTCTTC.

The chain employs TRBV18 and TRBJ2-3; D ambiguous. Germline CDR1 reads KGHSH; CDR2 reads LQKENI. Trimming pared 2 bases from V and 0 bases from J, leaving 6 bases between. CDR3 size: 14 residues. The CDR3 coding sequence is TGTGCCAGCTCACCAATCGGGAGCACAGATACGCAGTATTTT. Encoded protein: CASSPIGSTDTQYF.

The chain uses TRBV6-2 or TRBV6-3 and TRBJ2-1, with no clear D. Germline V gives CDR1 MNHEY, CDR2 SVGEGT. Trimming removed 5 bases at V and 3 bases at J, with 14 bases between. The CDR3 runs 15 residues. This CDR3 is CASSRTSGRYNEQFF. As DNA, the CDR3 is TGTGCCAGCAGTCGAACTTCGGGCCGCTACAATGAGCAGTTCTTC.

The V and J genes are TRBV11-2 and TRBJ2-1, with D unclear. The V gene's germline CDR1 is SGHAT and CDR2 FQNNGV. V lost 5 bases and J 7 bases, leaving 9 bases between the germline ends. CDR3 length: 12 amino acids. The CDR3 DNA reads as TGTGCCAGCAGCGGGTGGGGAAATGAGCAGTTCTTC. It specifies CASSGWGNEQFF.

V gene TRBV9 combines with J gene TRBJ1-1; 7 bases are shared with TRBD1. Germline V gene lookup returns CDR1 SGDLS and CDR2 YYNGEE. The length of the CDR3 is 15 residues. V trimming: 3 bases; J trimming: 5 bases; junction bases outside the gene matches: 10. The CDR3 nucleotides read TGTGCCAGCAGCGCTGGTAGGGGGCCGGGGACTGAAGCTTTCTTT. Translation gives CASSAGRGPGTEAFF. The complete variable domain, with remaining parts taken from reference TRBV9 and TRBJ1-1, reads DSGVTQTPKHLITATGQRVTLRCSPRSGDLSVYWYQQSLDQGLQFLIQYYNGEERAKGNILERFSAQQFPDLHSELNLSSLELGDSALYFCASSAGRGPGTEAFFGQGTRLTVV.

The chain employs TRBV29-1 and TRBJ1-1, with 8 positions matching TRBD1. The CDR3 has 15 amino acids. V lost 4 bases to trimming and J lost 1 base; unmatched junction nucleotides: 8. The germline gives CDR1 SQVTM, CDR2 ANQGSEA. In DNA form, the CDR3 reads TGCAGCGTTGTCAGGGGGCAAGTCCGGAACACTGAAGCTTTCTTT. As protein: CSVVRGQVRNTEAFF.

This clonotype turned up a few times. The chain employs TRBV7-9 and TRBJ2-7, with D perhaps TRBD2 (6 bases). Germline CDR1 SEHNR, CDR2 FQNEAQ (reference sequence). V was trimmed by 8 bases and J by 6 bases, leaving 11 bases between them. The CDR3 loop spans 11 amino acids. CDR3 DNA sequence: TGTGCCAGCGGCGGGACGGGCGAGCAGTACTTC. Its protein is CASGGTGEQYF.

This clonotype has only a few counts. CDR3: CSARGVERNSYEQYF. CDR3 nucleotides: TGCAGTGCTAGGGGTGTCGAGCGTAACTCCTACGAGCAGTACTTC. This chain links TRBV20-1 with TRBJ2-7; no firm D call. Germline CDR1 reads DFQATT; CDR2 reads SNEGSKA (reference sequence). The CDR3 totals 15 residues. Trimming took 3 bases from V and 0 from J, leaving 15 bases between them.

The CDR3 DNA reads TGTGCCAGCAGCTTAGTCGGGGGAGGTGGCTACGAGCAGTACTTC. Amino acid sequence: CASSLVGGGGYEQYF. The chain employs TRBV7-9 and TRBJ2-7; TRBD2 might be the D (6 bases). V was shortened by 1 base and J by 3 bases, with 13 bases between the two germline ends. This CDR3 is 15 amino acids long. From germline, CDR1 is SEHNR and CDR2 FQNEAQ (reference sequence).

The J gene is TRBJ2-1, the V gene TRBV6-6, with D possibly called TRBD1 or TRBD2 (6 bases each). The CDR3 spans 15 residues. The ends were cut back, 2 bases at V and 5 bases at J, with 13 bases in the middle. Germline V CDR1 and CDR2: MNHNY, SVGAGI (reference sequence). The DNA of the CDR3 is TGTGCCAGCAGTTACGCCGGGGGCCCCGACAATGAGCAGTTCTTC. Amino acid sequence: CASSYAGGPDNEQFF.

The chain is built from TRBV12-3 or TRBV12-4 and TRBJ1-6, with D possibly being TRBD1 (5 bases). The CDR3 contains 15 residues. Trimming removed 3 bases from V and 6 bases from J, with 12 bases in between. The CDR3: CASSLRQGSNSPLHF. CDR3 bases: TGTGCCAGCAGTTTGAGGCAGGGATCTAATTCACCCCTCCACTTT.

The rearrangement links TRBV7-9 to TRBJ2-2, with 10 bases aligning to TRBD2. The CDR3 runs 17 residues. V gave up 5 bases and J gave up 5 bases; unmatched junction bases: 11. The V gene's germline CDR1 is SEHNR and CDR2 FQNEAQ (reference sequence). Written as DNA, the CDR3 is TGTGCCAGCAGCCTTCCGGCTGGGACTAGCGAAACCGGGGAGCTGTTTTTT. As protein: CASSLPAGTSETGELFF.

The chain joins TRBV6-2 or TRBV6-3 to TRBJ1-1, with 9 bases identical to TRBD1. Unmatched junction bases numbered 6, after V lost 7 bases and J lost 3 bases. Germline assignment: CDR1 MNHEY and CDR2 SVGEGT. This CDR3 contains 14 residues. The CDR3: CASNRWTGDTEAFF. In DNA form, the CDR3 reads TGTGCCAGCAACCGGTGGACAGGGGACACTGAAGCTTTCTTT.

The chain is built from TRBV12-3 or TRBV12-4 and TRBJ1-2; no firm D call. The V and J ends lost 6 bases and 8 bases respectively, with 7 bases between them. CDR3 size: 10 residues. For the CDR3, the DNA is TGTGCCAGCAGCCGGGAGGGCTACACCTTC. Translating gives CASSREGYTF.

The genes are TRBV6-2 or TRBV6-3 and TRBJ1-2; no reliable D call. The ends were cut back, 7 bases at V and 6 bases at J, with 18 bases in the middle. Germline CDR1 reads MNHEY; CDR2 reads SVGEGT. The CDR3 has 14 residues. The chain's CDR3 is CASNTANQKNGYTF. CDR3 nucleotides: TGTGCCAGCAACACAGCAAACCAAAAAAATGGCTACACCTTC.

This clonotype was seen ten or more times. The chain employs TRBV7-8 and TRBJ2-3; 7 nucleotides align to TRBD1. The V and J ends lost 5 bases and 5 bases, in that order; junction bases with no gene match: 13. The germline V gene encodes CDR1 SGHVS and CDR2 FQNEAQ. This CDR3 is built from 16 residues. CDR3 bases: TGTGCCAGCAGCCCGCGACAGGGAATGATCAGAGATACGCAGTATTTT. This translates into CASSPRQGMIRDTQYF.

The chain recombines TRBV2 with TRBJ2-1; D remains ambiguous. Germline CDR1 reads SNHLY; CDR2 reads FYNNEI. The V end lost 3 bases, the J end lost 7 bases, and 10 bases lay between the germline ends. The CDR3 covers 13 residues. This CDR3 is CASSESPGNEQFF. In nucleotides, the CDR3 is TGTGCCAGCAGTGAGAGCCCTGGTAATGAGCAGTTCTTC.

This sequence joins TRBV18 and TRBJ2-7, with D unresolved. The CDR3 runs to 13 residues. V shed 4 bases and J shed 2 bases, with 9 bases lying between them. Germline V gene sequence: CDR1 KGHSH, CDR2 LQKENI. The CDR3 nucleotides are TGTGCCAGCTCACGTGCAGGTACCTACGAGCAGTACTTC. Translating gives CASSRAGTYEQYF.

The CDR3: CASSQDGAGNTIYF. CDR3 DNA: TGTGCCAGCAGCCAAGACGGGGCGGGGAACACCATATATTTT. V is TRBV14 and J is TRBJ1-3, with D perhaps matching TRBD1 (5 bases). The V end was cut by 0 bases, the J end by 7 bases, with 10 bases between. The CDR3 extends over 14 amino acids. CDR1 and CDR2 (germline): SGHDN, FVKESK.

This clonotype was detected a few times. The chain recombines TRBV20-1 with TRBJ2-3; D is unresolved. CDR1 and CDR2 from the germline V gene are DFQATT and SNEGSKA (reference sequence). The ends were cut back, 1 base at V and 0 bases at J, with 2 bases in the middle. This CDR3 contains 12 residues. For the CDR3, the DNA is TGCAGTGCTAGAGTGAGCACAGATACGCAGTATTTT. Translation gives CSARVSTDTQYF.

V is TRBV5-1 and J is TRBJ2-3; TRBD2 might be the D (5 bases). The V and J ends lost 3 bases and 5 bases respectively, with 10 bases between them. This CDR3 region has 13 residues. Germline V CDR1 and CDR2: SGHRS, YFSETQ. The CDR3 loop is CASSSEVIDTQYF. CDR3 nucleotide sequence: TGCGCCAGCAGCTCGGAGGTCATAGATACGCAGTATTTT.

The V and J genes are TRBV19 and TRBJ1-1; tentative D call: TRBD1 (5 bases). Trimming took 7 bases from V and 0 from J, leaving 18 bases between them. The germline V gene has CDR1 LNHDA and CDR2 SQIVND (reference sequence). The CDR3 loop spans 16 amino acids. The CDR3 loop reads CASTPGPLTLNTEAFF. The DNA of the CDR3 is TGTGCCAGTACTCCGGGACCCCTCACTTTGAACACTGAAGCTTTCTTT.